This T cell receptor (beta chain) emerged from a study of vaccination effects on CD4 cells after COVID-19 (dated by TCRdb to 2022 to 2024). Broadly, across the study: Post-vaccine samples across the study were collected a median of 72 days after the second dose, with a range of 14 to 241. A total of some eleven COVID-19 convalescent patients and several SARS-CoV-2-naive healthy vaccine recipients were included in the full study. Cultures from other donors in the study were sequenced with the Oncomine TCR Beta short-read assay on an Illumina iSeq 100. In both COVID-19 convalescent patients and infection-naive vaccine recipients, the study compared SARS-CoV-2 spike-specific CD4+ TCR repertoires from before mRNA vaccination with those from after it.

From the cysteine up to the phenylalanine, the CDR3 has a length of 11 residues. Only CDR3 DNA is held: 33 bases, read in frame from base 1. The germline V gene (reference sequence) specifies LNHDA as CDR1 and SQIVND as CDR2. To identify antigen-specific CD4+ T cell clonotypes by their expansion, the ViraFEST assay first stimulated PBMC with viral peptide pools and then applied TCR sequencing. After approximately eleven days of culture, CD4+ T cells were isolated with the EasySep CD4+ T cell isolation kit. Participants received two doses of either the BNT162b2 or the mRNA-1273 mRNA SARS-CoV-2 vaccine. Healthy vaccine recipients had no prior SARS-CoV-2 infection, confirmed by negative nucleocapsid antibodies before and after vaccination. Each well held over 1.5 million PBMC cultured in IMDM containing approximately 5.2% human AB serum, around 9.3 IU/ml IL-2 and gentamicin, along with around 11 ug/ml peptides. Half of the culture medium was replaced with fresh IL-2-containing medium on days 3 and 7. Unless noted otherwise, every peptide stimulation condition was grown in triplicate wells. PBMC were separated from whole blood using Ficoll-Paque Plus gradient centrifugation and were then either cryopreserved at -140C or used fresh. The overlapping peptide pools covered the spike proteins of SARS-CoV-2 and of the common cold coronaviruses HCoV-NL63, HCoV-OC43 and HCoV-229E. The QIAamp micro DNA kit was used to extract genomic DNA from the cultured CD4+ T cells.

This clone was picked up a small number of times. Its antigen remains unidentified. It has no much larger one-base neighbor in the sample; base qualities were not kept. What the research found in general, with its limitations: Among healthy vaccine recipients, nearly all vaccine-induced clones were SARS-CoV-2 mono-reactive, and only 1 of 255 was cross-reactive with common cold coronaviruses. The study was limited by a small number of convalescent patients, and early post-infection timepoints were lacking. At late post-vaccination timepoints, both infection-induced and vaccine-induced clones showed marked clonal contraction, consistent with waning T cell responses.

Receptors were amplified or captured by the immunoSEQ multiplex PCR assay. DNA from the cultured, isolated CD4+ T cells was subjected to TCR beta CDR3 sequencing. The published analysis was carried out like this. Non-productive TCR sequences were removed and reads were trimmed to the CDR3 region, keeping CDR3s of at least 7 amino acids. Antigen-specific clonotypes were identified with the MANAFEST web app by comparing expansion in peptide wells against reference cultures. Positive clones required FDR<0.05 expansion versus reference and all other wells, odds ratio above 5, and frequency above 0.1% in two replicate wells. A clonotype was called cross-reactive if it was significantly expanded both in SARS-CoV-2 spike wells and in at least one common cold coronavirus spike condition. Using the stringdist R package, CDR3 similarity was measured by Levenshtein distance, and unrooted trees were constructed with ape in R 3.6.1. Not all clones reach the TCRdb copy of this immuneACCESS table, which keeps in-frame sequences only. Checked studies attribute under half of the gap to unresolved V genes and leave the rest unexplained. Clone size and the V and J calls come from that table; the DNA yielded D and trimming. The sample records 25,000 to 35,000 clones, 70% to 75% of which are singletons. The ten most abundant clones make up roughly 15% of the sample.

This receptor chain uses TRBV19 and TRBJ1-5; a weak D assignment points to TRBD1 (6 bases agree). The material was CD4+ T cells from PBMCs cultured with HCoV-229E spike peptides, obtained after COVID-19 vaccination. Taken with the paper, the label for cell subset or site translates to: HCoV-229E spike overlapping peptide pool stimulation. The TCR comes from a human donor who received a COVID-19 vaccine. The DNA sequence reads TGTGCGGGGGGCCCCAATCAGCCCCAGCATTTT. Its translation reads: CAGGPNQPQHF.